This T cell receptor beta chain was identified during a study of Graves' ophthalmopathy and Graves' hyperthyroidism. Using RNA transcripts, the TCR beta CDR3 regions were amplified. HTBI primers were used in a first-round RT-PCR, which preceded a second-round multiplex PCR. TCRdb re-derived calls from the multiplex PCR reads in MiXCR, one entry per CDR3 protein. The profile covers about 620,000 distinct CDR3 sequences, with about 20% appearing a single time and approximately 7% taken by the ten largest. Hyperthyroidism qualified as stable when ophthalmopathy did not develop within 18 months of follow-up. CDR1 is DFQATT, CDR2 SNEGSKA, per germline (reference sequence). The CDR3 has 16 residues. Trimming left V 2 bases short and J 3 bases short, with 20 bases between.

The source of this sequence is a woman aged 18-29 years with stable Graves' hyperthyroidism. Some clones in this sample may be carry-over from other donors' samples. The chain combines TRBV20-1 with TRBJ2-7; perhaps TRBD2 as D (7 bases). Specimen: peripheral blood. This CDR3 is CSARTTGGDLLYEQYF. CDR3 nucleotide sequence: TGCAGTGCTAGAACGACGGGGGGCGACCTGCTCTACGAGCAGTACTTC.